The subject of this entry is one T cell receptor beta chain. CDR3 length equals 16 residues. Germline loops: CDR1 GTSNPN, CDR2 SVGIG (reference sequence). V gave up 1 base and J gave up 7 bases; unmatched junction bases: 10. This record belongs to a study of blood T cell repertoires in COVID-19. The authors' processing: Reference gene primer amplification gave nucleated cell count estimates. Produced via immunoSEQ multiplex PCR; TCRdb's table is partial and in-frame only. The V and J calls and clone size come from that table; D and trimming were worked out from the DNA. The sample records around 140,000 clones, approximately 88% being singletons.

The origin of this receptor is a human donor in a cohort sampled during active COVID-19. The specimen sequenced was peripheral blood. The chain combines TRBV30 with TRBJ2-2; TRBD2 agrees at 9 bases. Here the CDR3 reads CAWSGGVVAGVGELFF. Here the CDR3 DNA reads TGTGCCTGGAGTGGTGGGGTAGTAGCGGGAGTCGGGGAGCTGTTTTTT.